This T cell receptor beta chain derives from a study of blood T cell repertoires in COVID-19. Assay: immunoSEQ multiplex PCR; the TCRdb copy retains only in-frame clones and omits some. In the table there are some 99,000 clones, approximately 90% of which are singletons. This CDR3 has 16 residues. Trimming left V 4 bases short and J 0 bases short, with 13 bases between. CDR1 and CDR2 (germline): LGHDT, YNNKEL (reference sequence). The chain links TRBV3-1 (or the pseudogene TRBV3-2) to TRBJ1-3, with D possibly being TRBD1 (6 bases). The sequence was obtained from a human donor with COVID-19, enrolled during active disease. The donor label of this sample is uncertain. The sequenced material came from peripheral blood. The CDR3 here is CASSPTGTHSGNTIYF. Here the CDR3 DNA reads TGTGCCAGCAGCCCAACAGGGACCCACTCTGGAAACACCATATATTTT.